The present TCR beta chain was sequenced within a study of blood T cells in healthy people across ages. Study-wide findings and caveats: CMV infection status of these donors was not known.

The second PCR ran roughly 6 to 12 cycles with a sample-barcoded 5' primer and J-beta primers. TCRdb fed the 5' RACE reads into MiXCR, producing one record per CDR3 protein. The sample has some 370,000 distinct CDR3 sequences; approximately 51% are singletons. About this clonotype itself: Its antigen is undetermined.

This receptor was obtained from a man between 60 and 70 years old in good health. Sequenced material: blood.

CDR3: CASSDRLGTGNYEQYF. The DNA of the CDR3 is TGTGCCAGCAGTGACCGGTTAGGAACAGGCAACTACGAGCAGTACTTC. The chain couples TRBV6-1 to TRBJ2-7, with a weak D call TRBD1 (5 bases). Trimming removed 3 bases at V and 3 bases at J, with 18 bases between. Germline V gives CDR1 MNHNS, CDR2 SASEGT. The CDR3 loop spans 16 amino acids.